This section outlines one TCR beta chain sequence together with its context. TCRdb keeps only in-frame clones here, not all; method: immunoSEQ multiplex PCR. Among about 130,000 clones listed, around 80% were seen once. The data were obtained in a study of blood T cell repertoires in COVID-19. V was pared by 3 bases and J by 3 bases, with 14 bases of the junction left unmatched. Germline loops: CDR1 LGHDT, CDR2 YNNKEL (reference sequence). This CDR3 is 19 amino acids long. The J gene is TRBJ2-2, the V gene TRBV3-1 (or the pseudogene TRBV3-2), with 9 bases fitting TRBD2. The specimen was peripheral blood. This clonotype was obtained from a man aged 65 to 79 with acute or convalescent COVID-19. The DNA for the CDR3 is TGTGCCAGCAGCCACCAGCGGGGGGCCCTATGGGTGGACACCGGGGAGCTGTTTTTT. Its translation: CASSHQRGALWVDTGELFF.